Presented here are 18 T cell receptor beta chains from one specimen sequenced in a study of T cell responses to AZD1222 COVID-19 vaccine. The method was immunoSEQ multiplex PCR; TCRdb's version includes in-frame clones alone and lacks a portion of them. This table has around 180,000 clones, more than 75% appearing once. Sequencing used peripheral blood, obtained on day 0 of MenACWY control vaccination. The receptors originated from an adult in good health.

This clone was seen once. CDR3 protein: CASSLGGGRVNTEAFF. CDR3 bases: TGTGCCAGCAGCTTAGGAGGGGGCAGGGTGAACACTGAAGCTTTCTTT. The chain has TRBV7-8 and TRBJ1-1; 7 bases map to TRBD1. The V segment lost 1 base and the J segment 0 bases; nucleotides outside the gene matches: 5. This CDR3 region has 16 residues. The germline gives CDR1 SGHVS, CDR2 FQNEAQ.

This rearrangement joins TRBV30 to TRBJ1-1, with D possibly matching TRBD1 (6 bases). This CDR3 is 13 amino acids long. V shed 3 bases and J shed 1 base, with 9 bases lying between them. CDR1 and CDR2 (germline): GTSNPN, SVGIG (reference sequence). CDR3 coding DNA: TGTGCCTGGAGCGCACAGGGGAACACTGAAGCTTTCTTT. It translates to CAWSAQGNTEAFF.

The CDR3 DNA reads as TGTGCCAGCAGTGACTCAAAGGGGGCGAGGTACAATGAGCAGTTCTTC. It translates to CASSDSKGARYNEQFF. The genes are TRBV6-4 and TRBJ2-1; 7 positions agree with TRBD1. Looked up from germline, CDR1 is MRHNA and CDR2 is SNTAGT. The CDR3 spans 16 residues. Trimming at V came to 0 bases and at J to 4 bases, leaving 6 bases not matched to a gene.

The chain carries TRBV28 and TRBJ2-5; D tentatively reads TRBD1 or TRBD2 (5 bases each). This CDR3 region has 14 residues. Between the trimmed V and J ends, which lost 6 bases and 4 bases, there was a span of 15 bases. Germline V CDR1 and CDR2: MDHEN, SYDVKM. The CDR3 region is CASSPRGTRETQYF. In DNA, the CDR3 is TGTGCCAGCAGCCCCCGAGGGACCCGAGAGACCCAGTACTTC. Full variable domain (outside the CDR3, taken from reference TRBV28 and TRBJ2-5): DVKVTQSSRYLVKRTGEKVFLECVQDMDHENMFWYRQDPGLGLRLIYFSYDVKMKEKGDIPEGYSVSREKKERFSLILESASTNQTSMYLCASSPRGTRETQYFGPGTRLLVL.

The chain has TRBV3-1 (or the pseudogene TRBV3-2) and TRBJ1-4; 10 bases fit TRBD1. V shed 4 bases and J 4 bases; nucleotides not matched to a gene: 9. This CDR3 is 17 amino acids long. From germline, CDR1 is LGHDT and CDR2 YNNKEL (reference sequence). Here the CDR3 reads CASSPTGGKGDNEKLFF. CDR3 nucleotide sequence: TGTGCCAGCAGCCCGACAGGGGGCAAAGGAGATAATGAAAAACTGTTTTTT.

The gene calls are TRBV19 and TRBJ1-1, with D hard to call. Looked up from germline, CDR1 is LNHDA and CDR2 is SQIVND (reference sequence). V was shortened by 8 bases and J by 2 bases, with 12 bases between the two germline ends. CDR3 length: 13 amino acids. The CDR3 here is CASALKGNTEAFF. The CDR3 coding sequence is TGTGCCAGTGCCCTTAAAGGTAACACTGAAGCTTTCTTT.

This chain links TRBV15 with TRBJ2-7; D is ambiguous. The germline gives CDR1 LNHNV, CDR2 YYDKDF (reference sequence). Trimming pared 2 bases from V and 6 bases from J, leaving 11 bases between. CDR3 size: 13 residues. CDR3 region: CATSRMTTGEQYF. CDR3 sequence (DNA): TGTGCCACCAGCAGAATGACCACCGGCGAGCAGTACTTC.

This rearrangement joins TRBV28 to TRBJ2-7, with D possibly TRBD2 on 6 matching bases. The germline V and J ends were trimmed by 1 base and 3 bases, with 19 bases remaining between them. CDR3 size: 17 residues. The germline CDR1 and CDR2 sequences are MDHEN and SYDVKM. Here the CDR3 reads CASSLFSGVDWRYEQYF. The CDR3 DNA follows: TGTGCCAGCAGTTTATTCTCGGGGGTGGATTGGCGCTACGAGCAGTACTTC.

The CDR3 sequence: CASSRSGTALYEQYF. CDR3 DNA: TGTGCCAGCAGCCGGTCCGGGACAGCCCTCTACGAGCAGTACTTC. V is TRBV3-1 (or the pseudogene TRBV3-2) and J is TRBJ2-7; 7 bases fit TRBD1. Germline V CDR1 and CDR2: LGHDT, YNNKEL (reference sequence). J gave up 3 bases and V 4 bases, and 9 bases lay outside the gene matches. The CDR3 has 15 amino acids.

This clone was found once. The CDR3 reads CASSDNVRDSSKEAFF. The CDR3 coding sequence is TGTGCCAGCAGTGACAATGTGAGGGACAGCTCAAAGGAAGCTTTCTTT. The chain joins TRBV2 to TRBJ1-1, with 7 bases fitting TRBD1. After removal of 3 bases from V and 8 bases from J, the junction contained 15 bases not matched to a gene. CDR1 and CDR2 (germline): SNHLY, FYNNEI. The length of the CDR3 is 16 residues.

CDR3 loop: CASSYPGARNTQYF. The CDR3 DNA reads as TGTGCCAGCAGTTACCCGGGGGCCCGCAATACGCAGTATTTT. This chain uses TRBV6-5 with TRBJ2-3, with D perhaps TRBD1 or TRBD2 (6 bases each). Per germline, CDR1 MNHEY and CDR2 SVGAGI. With 2 bases removed from V and 7 bases from J, the gap between germline ends came to 13 bases. The CDR3 covers 14 residues.

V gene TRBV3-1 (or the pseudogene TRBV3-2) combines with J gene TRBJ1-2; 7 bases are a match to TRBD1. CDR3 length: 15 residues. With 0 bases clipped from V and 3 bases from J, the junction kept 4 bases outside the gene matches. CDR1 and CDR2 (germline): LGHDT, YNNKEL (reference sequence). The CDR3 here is CASSQDLGTDYGYTF. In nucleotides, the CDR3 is TGTGCCAGCAGCCAAGATCTTGGGACAGACTATGGCTACACCTTC.

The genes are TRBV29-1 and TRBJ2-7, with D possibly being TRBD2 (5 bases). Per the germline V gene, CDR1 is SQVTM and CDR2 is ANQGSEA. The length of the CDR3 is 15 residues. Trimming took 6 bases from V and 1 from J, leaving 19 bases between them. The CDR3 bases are TGCAGCGTCCGCGGGCGTAGTTCAGAGTCCTACGAGCAGTACTTC. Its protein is CSVRGRSSESYEQYF.

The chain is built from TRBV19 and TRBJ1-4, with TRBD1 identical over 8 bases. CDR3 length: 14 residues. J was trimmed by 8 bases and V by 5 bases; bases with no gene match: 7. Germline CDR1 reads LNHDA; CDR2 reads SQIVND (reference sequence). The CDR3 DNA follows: TGTGCCAGTAGTTATGGACAGGGAGGGGAAAAACTGTTTTTT. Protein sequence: CASSYGQGGEKLFF.

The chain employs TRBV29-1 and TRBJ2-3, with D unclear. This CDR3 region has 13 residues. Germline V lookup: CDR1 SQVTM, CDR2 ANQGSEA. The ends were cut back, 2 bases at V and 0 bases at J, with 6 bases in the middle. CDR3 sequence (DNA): TGCAGCGTTGAATGGTACAGCACAGATACGCAGTATTTT. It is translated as CSVEWYSTDTQYF.

In DNA form, the CDR3 reads TGCGCCAGCAGCTTGGCCCCAGGGCCCGGGGAGCTGTTTTTT. It translates to CASSLAPGPGELFF. The gene calls are TRBV5-1 and TRBJ2-2, with a tentative D call TRBD1 (5 bases). Germline CDR1 reads SGHRS; CDR2 reads YFSETQ. This CDR3 has 14 residues. Trimming removed 0 bases at V and 6 bases at J, with 9 bases between.

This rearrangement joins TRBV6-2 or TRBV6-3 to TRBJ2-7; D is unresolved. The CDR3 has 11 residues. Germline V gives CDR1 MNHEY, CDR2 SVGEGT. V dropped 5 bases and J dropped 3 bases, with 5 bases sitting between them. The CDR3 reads CASSRNYEQYF. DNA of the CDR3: TGTGCCAGCAGTCGAAACTACGAGCAGTACTTC.

The CDR3 reads CASSPGTANNEQFF. As DNA, the CDR3 is TGTGCCAGCAGCCCCGGGACAGCAAACAATGAGCAGTTCTTC. V usage is TRBV11-2 and J usage is TRBJ2-1; TRBD1 aligns across 7 bases. Germline CDR1 reads SGHAT; CDR2 reads FQNNGV. Trimming at V came to 5 bases and at J to 5 bases, leaving 6 bases not matched to a gene. CDR3 length: 14 amino acids. The whole variable domain, filled in from reference TRBV11-2 and TRBJ2-1, reads EAGVAQSPRYKIIEKRQSVAFWCNPISGHATLYWYQQILGQGPKLLIQFQNNGVVDDSQLPKDRFSAERLKGVDSTLKIQPAKLEDSAVYLCASSPGTANNEQFFGPGTRLTVL.